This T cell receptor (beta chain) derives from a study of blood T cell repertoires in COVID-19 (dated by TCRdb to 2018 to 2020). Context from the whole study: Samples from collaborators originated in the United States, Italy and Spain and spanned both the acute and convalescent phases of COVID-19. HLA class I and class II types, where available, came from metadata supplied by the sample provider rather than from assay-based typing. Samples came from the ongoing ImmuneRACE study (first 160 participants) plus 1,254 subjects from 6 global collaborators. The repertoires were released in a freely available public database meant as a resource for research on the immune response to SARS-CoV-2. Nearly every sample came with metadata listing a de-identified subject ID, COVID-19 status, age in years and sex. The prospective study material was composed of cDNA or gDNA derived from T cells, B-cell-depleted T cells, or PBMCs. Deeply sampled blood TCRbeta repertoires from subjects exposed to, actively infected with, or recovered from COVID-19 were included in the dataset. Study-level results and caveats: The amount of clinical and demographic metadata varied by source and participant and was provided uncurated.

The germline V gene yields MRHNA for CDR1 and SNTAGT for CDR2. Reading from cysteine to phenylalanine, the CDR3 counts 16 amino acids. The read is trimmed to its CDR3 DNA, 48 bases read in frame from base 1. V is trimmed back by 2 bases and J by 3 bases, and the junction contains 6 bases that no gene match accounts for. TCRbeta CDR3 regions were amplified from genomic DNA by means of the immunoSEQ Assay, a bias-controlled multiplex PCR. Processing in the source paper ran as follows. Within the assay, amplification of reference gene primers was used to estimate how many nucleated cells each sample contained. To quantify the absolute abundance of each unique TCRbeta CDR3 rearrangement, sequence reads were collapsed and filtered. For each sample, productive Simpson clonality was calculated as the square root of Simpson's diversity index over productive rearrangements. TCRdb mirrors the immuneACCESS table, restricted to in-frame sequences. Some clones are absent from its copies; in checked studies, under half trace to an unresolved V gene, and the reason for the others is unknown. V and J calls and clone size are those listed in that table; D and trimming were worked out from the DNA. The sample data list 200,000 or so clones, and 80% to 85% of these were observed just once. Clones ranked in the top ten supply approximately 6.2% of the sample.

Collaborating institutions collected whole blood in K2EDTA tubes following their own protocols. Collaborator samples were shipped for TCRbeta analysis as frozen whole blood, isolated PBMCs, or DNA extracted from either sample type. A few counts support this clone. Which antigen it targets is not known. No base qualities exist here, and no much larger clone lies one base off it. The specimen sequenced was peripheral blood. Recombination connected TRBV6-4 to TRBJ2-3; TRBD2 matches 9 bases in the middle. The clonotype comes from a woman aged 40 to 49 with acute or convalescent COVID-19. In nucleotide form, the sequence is TGTGCCAGCAGTGACACAGCGGGGGGACAGACAGATACGCAGTATTTT. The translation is CASSDTAGGQTDTQYF.